The sequence of this T cell receptor beta chain was determined in a study of OX40 agonist ivuxolimab in advanced cancers. Study overall: More than 35% of patients had received prior checkpoint inhibitor therapy. Study results and caveats: At 0.1 to 3.0 mg/kg, CD4+ and CD8+ blood T cells expanded clonally by week 6. It was not determined which antigens were specifically recognized by the peripheral T cells that had undergone clonal expansion. The mean number of expanded clones was higher in CD8+ T cells than in CD4+.

With regard to this clone: Its antigen remains unidentified.

TCRdb keeps only in-frame clones here, not all; method: immunoSEQ multiplex PCR. The top ten hold 5% to 6% of the sample, which has approximately 60,000 clones, about 90% seen once. CDR1 and CDR2 (germline): SGHAT, FQNNGV. V gave up 1 base and J gave up 8 bases; unmatched junction bases: 5. CDR3 length: 15 residues. The receptor was derived from an adult with an advanced solid tumor such as melanoma, head and neck, liver or kidney cancer. V usage is TRBV11-2 and J usage is TRBJ1-4; the match to TRBD1 covers 9 bases. The sequences come from CD4+ or CD8+ T cells sorted from blood, collected in a trial of the OX40 agonist ivuxolimab. The CDR3 reads CASSLVGTGREKLFF. The CDR3 DNA is TGTGCCAGCAGCTTAGTAGGGACAGGGAGGGAAAAACTGTTTTTT.